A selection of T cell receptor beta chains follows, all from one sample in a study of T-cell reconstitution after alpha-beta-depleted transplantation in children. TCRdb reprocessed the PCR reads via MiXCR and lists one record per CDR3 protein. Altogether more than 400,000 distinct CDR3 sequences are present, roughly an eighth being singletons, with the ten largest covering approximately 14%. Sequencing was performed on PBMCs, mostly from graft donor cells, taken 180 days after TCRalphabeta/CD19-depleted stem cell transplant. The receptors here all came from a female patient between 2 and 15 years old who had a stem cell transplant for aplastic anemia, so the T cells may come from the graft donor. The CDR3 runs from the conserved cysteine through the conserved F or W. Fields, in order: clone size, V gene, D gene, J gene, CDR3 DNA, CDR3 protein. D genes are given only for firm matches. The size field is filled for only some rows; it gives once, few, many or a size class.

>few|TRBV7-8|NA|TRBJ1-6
TGTGCCAGCAGCTCAGCCTGGGAGGGCTCCTATAATTCACCCCTCCACTTT
CASSSAWEGSYNSPLHF
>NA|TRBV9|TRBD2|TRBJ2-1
TGTGCCAGCAGCGTTAGTCTTAGCGGGATCTCCTACTATGAGCAGTTCTTC
CASSVSLSGISYYEQFF
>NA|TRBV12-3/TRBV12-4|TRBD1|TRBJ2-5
TGTGCCAGCAGTGGAACAGGGGGCTCGAAGACCCAGTACTTC
CASSGTGGSKTQYF
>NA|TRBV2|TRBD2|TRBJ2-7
TGTGCCAGCAGATGGGGGGGACTAGCGGGAGGGCCATACGAGCAGTACTTC
CASRWGGLAGGPYEQYF
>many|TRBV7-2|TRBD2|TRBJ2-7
TGTGCCAGCAGTCTGGGACTAGCGGCCTACGAGCAGTACTTC
CASSLGLAAYEQYF
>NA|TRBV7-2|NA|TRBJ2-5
TGTGCCAGCAGCTTAAACATGGTCACCCAAGAGACCCAGTACTTC
CASSLNMVTQETQYF
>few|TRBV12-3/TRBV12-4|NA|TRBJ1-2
TGTGCCAGCAGTCTGACTGATTATGGCTACACCTTC
CASSLTDYGYTF
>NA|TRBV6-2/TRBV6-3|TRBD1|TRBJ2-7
TGTGCCAGCAGCCGACCTACAGGGGGCAGGGGGGAGCAGTACTTC
CASSRPTGGRGEQYF
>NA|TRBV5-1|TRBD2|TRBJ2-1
TGCGCCAGCAGCTTCCCTATTCGTGCACTAGCGGACTACAATGAGCAGTTCTTC
CASSFPIRALADYNEQFF
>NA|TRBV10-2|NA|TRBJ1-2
TGCGCCAGCAGTGAGGCGACTCGTAACGGCTACACCTTC
CASSEATRNGYTF
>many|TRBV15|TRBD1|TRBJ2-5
TGTGCCACCAGCAGAACAGGGGGCCCTCAAGAGACCCAGTACTTC
CATSRTGGPQETQYF
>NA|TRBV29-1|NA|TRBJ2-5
TGCAGCGTTGATAGGCAGATCCAAGAGACCCAGTACTTC
CSVDRQIQETQYF
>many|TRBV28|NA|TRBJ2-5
TGTGCCAGCAACGACAGGCCAAGCCAAGAGACCCAGTACTTC
CASNDRPSQETQYF
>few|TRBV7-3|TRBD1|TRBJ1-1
TGTGCCAGCAGCTTACAGGGGGCCCGGACTGAAGCTTTCTTT
CASSLQGARTEAFF